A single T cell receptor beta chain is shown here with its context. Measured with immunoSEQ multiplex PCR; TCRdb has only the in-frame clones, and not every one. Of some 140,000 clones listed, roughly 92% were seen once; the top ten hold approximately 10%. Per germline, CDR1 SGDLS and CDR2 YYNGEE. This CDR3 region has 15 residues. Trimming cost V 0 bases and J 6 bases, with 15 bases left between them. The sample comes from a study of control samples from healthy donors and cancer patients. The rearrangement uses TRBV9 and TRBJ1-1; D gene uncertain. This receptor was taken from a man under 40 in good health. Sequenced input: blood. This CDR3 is CASSVGPYTEAEAFF. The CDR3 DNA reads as TGTGCCAGCAGCGTAGGACCCTACACGGAGGCTGAAGCTTTCTTT.